This TCR beta chain appears in the sequencing data of a study of blood T cells in healthy people across ages (dated by TCRdb to between 2014 and 2017). A note on the overall study: In model experiments, roughly one uniquely barcoded TCR beta cDNA molecule per two T cells was captured by template switching. Age-related changes in TCR beta repertoire diversity were measured in the study by deep sequencing normalized with unique cDNA molecular identifiers. Using the same blood draw, the study looked at two additional independent replicas of 1 million unique cDNA reads for two donors, one aged 18 to 30 and the other aged 80 or older. The donors were divided into four age groups: young (average around 17 years), middle-aged (around 41), aged (approximately 59) and long-lived (more than 75). To avoid experimental bias, donors of different ages were distributed randomly across sequencing lanes.

Receptor libraries were prepared by 5' RACE. Sequencing relied on an Illumina HiSeq 2500. A second about 7 to 11 cycle PCR used a sample-barcoded 5' primer and a J-beta primer mix. A unique molecular identifier was introduced onto each TCR beta cDNA molecule by a template-switch 5' adaptor carrying 12 random nucleotides. Each sample yielded at least 3 million CDR3-containing paired-end reads. The Mint cDNA synthesis kit, primed by a TRBC-specific oligonucleotide, was used to synthesize first-strand cDNA from all RNA. Following uracil-DNA glycosylase treatment, a first 18-cycle PCR with universal primers M1SS and BC2_uni_R was performed on all cDNA. For the original study's pipeline: For normalization, 1 million high-quality reads, each with a distinct molecular identifier, were randomly selected from each sample. Reads with shared molecular identifiers were discarded instead of being binned into consensus sequences. MiTCR, with a Q25 quality threshold and the strictest error-elimination algorithm, was used for CDR3 identification, clonotype clustering and error correction. A nonparametric unseen species model with Euler transformation was used to estimate lower-bound total TCR beta diversity. The public reads were run again by TCRdb, first through fastp at Q25 and then through MiXCR, and only productive beta chains were kept. Rows merge per CDR3 protein into single entries with the most common DNA and genes. The V and J calls come from TCRdb's annotation, not from the publication. In this sample the table shows hundreds of thousands of distinct CDR3 sequences, around three fifths of which occur a single time. The top ten clones comprise around 25% of the sample.

Note on this clonotype: The specificity of this receptor is unknown. Base-call qualities are not available, and no considerably larger clone is one nucleotide away.

At the junction V is shortened by 5 bases and J by 9 bases, with 9 bases in between. Reading the germline V gene gives CDR1 SQVTM and CDR2 ANQGSEA. The cysteine opens and the phenylalanine closes a CDR3 of 10 amino acids. Only CDR3 DNA remains: 30 bases, in frame from the first base. Systemically healthy Caucasian individuals from Russia, 35 to 50 in total and aged roughly 6 to 100 years, were included as donors. Each donor gave roughly 9.5 milliliters of peripheral blood, collected into EDTA-treated Vacutainer tubes. Ficoll-Paque density-gradient centrifugation was used to isolate PBMCs, with at least 7 million per sample. Trizol reagent was used to extract total RNA from the PBMCs, yielding at least 5 micrograms per sample. The percentages of naive CD45RAhigh/CD27high T cells were determined by flow cytometry on a PBMC aliquot from every donor. What the work shows at the level of the full study, not this receptor alone: Observed TCR beta diversity per million T cells fell roughly linearly with age, and a significant reduction was already apparent by age approximately 41. Compared with the aged group, the long-lived group had more naive CD4+ T cells, fewer expanded clones and increased TCR diversity, suggesting age selection. Since profiling was done on bulk unsorted PBMCs, naive and antigen-experienced compartments could not be conclusively compared. Observed TCR beta diversity correlated strongly with the percentage of naive T cells measured by flow cytometry. Total diversity estimates from one million sequenced T cells were considered lower bounds and underestimates. The CMV infection status of donors was not known, potentially confounding age-related changes in expanded clonotypes.

Sequencing used blood. The clonotype originates from a man in his forties in good health. The sequence is built from TRBV29-1 and TRBJ2-3; no confident D gene assignment can be made. The CDR3 loop reads CSVTSWTQYF. The bases are TGCAGCGTTACCTCATGGACGCAGTATTTT.